The T cell receptor (beta chain) described here comes from a study of T cell responses to AZD1222 COVID-19 vaccine. Overall study findings and caveats: Samples come after the peak T cell response, not at day 14.

The protocol was immunoSEQ multiplex PCR, while the TCRdb copy is restricted to in-frame clones and leaves out a portion. The repertoire holds about 160,000 clones, with approximately 90% as singletons. From germline, CDR1 is SGHNT and CDR2 YENEEA. Trimming shortened V by 3 bases and J by 3 bases, and 15 bases separated the two germline ends. The CDR3 spans 15 residues. Worth noting for this clone: Its antigen is as yet unknown.

The rearrangement links TRBV11-3 to TRBJ2-7; weak D call: TRBD1 (5 bases). The TCR originated in an adult in good health. The sequencing used peripheral blood, collected on day 0 of AZD1222 vaccination. In nucleotides, the CDR3 is TGTGCCAGCAGCTTGTCAGGGTTTGAGTTCTACGAGCAGTACTTC. It is translated as CASSLSGFEFYEQYF.